The TCR beta chain under discussion was sequenced for a study of T cell repertoires in ileal Crohn's disease. The method was immunoSEQ multiplex PCR; TCRdb's version includes in-frame clones alone and lacks a portion of them. The table shows approximately 27,000 clones, with 80% to 85% occurring only once. The J segment lost 3 bases and the V segment lost 6 bases, leaving 11 bases of the junction unmatched. This CDR3 is built from 16 residues. Germline V gives CDR1 MNHNS, CDR2 SASEGT. Findings and limits, study-wide: Compared with non-smokers, active smokers at surgery showed more clonal expansions.

Turning to this clone: The antigen is unknown.

The genes are TRBV6-1 and TRBJ1-5; 7 bases agree with TRBD1. The sequencing input was ileal tissue. The sequence was collected from an adult with Crohn's disease. The CDR3 region is CASREIQGFANQPQHF. DNA for the CDR3: TGTGCCAGCAGAGAAATACAGGGGTTTGCCAATCAGCCCCAGCATTTT.